This TCR beta chain comes out of a study of cytomegalovirus exposure and HLA in healthy donors. Study-wide findings and caveats: Immune exposure was documented only through CMV serostatus. In a later analysis, about 17,000 TCR beta sequences were associated with HLA alleles at 0.05 false discovery rate. Listed as cytomegalovirus-associated were 150 to 200 TCR beta chains.

This clone appeared a few times. What it recognizes is unknown. V was cut by 3 bases and J by 6 bases, with 15 bases left in between. This CDR3 is 15 amino acids long. Looked up from germline, CDR1 is LNHDA and CDR2 is SQIVND (reference sequence). PCR primers comprised 60 Vbeta and 13 Jbeta primers. The assay was immunoSEQ multiplex PCR, and TCRdb's table has in-frame clones only and misses some. The sample lists around 63,000 clones, roughly 80% occurring once. The specimen was PBMCs. The clonotype comes from a woman aged 30 to 39 in good health and CMV-seronegative. The V call is TRBV19, the J call TRBJ2-1, with D unresolved. The CDR3 reads CASSIVASIGNEQFF. CDR3 sequence (DNA): TGTGCCAGTAGTATTGTTGCCAGTATTGGCAATGAGCAGTTCTTC.